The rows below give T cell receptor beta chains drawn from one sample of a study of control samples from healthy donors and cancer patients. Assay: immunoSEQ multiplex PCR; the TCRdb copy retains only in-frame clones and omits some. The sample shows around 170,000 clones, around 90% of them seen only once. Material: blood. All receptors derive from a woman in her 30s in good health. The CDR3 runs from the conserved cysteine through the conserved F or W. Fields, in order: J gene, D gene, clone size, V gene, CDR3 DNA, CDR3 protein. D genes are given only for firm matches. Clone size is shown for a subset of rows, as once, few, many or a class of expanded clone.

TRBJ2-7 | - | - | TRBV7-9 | TGTGCCAGCAGCTTAGACCTTGGCTCCCCCACTGGGTTATACGAGCAGTACTTC | CASSLDLGSPTGLYEQYF
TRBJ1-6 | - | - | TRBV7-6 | TGTGCCAGCAGCTTAGATGGGGACAATTCACCCCTCCACTTT | CASSLDGDNSPLHF
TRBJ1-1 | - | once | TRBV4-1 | TGCGCCAGCAGCCAAGACGGCAGGGAGGGCACTGAAGCTTTCTTT | CASSQDGREGTEAFF
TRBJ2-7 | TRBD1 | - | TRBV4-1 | TGCGCCAGCAGCCAAAACCTCGGACAGGGGGCCTACGAGCAGTACTTC | CASSQNLGQGAYEQYF
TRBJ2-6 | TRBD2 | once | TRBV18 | TGTGCCAGCTCACCCGGGACTAGCGGGCCGAACTCTGGGGCCAACGTCCTGACTTTC | CASSPGTSGPNSGANVLTF
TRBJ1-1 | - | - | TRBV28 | TGTGCCAGCAGTTCAGGGGTGAACACTGAAGCTTTCTTT | CASSSGVNTEAFF
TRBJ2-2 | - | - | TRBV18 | TGTGCCAGCTCACCAGCTCCGGCCGGGGAGCTGTTTTTT | CASSPAPAGELFF
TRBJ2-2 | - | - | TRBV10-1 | TGCGCCAGCAGTGGGCCTTCCGGGGAGCTGTTTTTT | CASSGPSGELFF
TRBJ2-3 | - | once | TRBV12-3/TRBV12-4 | TGTGCCAGCAGGCCCCCGACAGGAGATACGCAGTATTTT | CASRPPTGDTQYF
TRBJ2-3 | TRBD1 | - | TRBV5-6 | TGTGCCAGCAGCTTTCGGACAGGACGCACAGATACGCAGTATTTT | CASSFRTGRTDTQYF
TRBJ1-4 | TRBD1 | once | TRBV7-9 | TGTGCCAGCAGCTTAGGAAGGCTGAGGGGACAGGGGCAAGAAAAACTGTTTTTT | CASSLGRLRGQGQEKLFF
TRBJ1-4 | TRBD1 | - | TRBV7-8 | TGTGCCAGCAGCCCCATCGACAGGGCAGGTGAAAAACTGTTTTTT | CASSPIDRAGEKLFF
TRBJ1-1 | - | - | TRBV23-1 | TGCGCCAGCAGTCAATATGGCGGACAGAACACTGAAGCTTTCTTT | CASSQYGGQNTEAFF
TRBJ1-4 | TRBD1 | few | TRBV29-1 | TGCAGCGCGGCAGGGGGCGGCCTAATGAATGAAAAACTGTTTTTT | CSAAGGGLMNEKLFF
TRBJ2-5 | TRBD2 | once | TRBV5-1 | TGCGCCAGCAGCGGAGGGACTAGTGGGACCCAGTACTTC | CASSGGTSGTQYF
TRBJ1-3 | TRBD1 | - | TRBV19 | TGTGCCAGTTGCGACGATCGTGAGGACAGGGGGCTCTTATATTTT | CASCDDREDRGLLYF
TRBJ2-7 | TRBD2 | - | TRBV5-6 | TGTGCCAGCAGCCAGGGACTAGGCTACGAGCAGTACTTC | CASSQGLGYEQYF
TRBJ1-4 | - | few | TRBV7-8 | TGTGCCAGCAGCGCGACAGCAACTAATGAAAAACTGTTTTTT | CASSATATNEKLFF
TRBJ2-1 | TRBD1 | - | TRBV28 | TGTGCCAGCAGTACGGGGACAGTGGATGAGCAGTTCTTC | CASSTGTVDEQFF
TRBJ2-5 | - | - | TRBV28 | TGTGCCAGCACCCCCTCCCAGGGCCCGCAAGAGACCCAGTACTTC | CASTPSQGPQETQYF